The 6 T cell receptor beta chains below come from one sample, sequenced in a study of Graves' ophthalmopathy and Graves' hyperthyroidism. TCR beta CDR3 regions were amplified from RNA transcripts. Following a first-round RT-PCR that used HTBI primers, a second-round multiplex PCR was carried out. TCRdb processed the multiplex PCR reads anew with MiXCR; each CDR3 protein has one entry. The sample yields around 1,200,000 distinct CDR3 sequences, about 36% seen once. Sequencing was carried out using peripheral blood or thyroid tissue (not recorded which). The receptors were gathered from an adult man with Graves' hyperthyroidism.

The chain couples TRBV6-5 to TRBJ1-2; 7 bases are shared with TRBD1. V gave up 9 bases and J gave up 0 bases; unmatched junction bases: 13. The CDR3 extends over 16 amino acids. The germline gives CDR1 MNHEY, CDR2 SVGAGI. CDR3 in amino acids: CASWRTGTTSNYGYTF. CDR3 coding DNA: TGTGCCAGTTGGCGGACAGGCACCACGTCTAACTATGGCTACACCTTC.

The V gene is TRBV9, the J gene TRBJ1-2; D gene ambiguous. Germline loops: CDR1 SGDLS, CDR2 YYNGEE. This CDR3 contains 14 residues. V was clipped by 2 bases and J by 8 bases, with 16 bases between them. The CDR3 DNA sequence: TGTGCCAGCAGCGTCGGGCTCCACGAGTGGGGCTACACCTTC. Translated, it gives CASSVGLHEWGYTF.

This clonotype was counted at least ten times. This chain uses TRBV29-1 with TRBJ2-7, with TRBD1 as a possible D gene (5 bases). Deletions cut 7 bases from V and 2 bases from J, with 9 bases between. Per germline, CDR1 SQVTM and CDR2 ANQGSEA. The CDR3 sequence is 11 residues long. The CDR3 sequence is CSGTTAYEQYF. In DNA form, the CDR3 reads TGCAGCGGAACGACAGCCTACGAGCAGTACTTC.

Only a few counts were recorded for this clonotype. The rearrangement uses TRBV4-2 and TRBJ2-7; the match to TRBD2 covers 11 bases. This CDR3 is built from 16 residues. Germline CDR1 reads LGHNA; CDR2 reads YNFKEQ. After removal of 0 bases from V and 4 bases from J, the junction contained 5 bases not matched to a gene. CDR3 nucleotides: TGTGCCAGCAGCCAAGATGCTCTAGCGGGAGGATACGAGCAGTACTTC. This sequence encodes CASSQDALAGGYEQYF.

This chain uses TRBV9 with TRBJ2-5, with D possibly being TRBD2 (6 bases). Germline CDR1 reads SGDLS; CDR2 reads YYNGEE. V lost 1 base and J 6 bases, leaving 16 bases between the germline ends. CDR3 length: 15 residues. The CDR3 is CASSVLGGGVKTQYF. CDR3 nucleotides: TGTGCCAGCAGCGTACTCGGAGGAGGGGTGAAGACCCAGTACTTC.

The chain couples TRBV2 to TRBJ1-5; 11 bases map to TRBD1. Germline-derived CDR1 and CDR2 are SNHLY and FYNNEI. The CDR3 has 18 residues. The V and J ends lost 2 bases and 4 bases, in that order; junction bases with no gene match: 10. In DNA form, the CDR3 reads TGTGCCAGCAGTGAATTTCTCTTAGGACAGGGGGCTAATCAGCCCCAGCATTTT. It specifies CASSEFLLGQGANQPQHF.